One TCR beta chain is described in this entry. The antigen remains unidentified. The data originate from a study of cytomegalovirus exposure and HLA in healthy donors. Regarding the study as a whole: There were some public TCRs occurring in many donors, but most TCR sequences were rare. Per a prior analysis, the majority of TCR beta V segments were productive roughly 87% or roughly 30% of the time. In most subjects, TCR beta sequences reportedly gave accurate predictions of HLA-A and HLA-B alleles. The study flagged around 160 TCR beta chains as cytomegalovirus-associated.

CDR1 GTSNPN and CDR2 SVGIG come from the germline V gene (reference sequence). The V end was cut by 5 bases, the J end by 0 bases, with 10 bases between. The length of the CDR3 is 13 residues. PCR involved 60 Vbeta and 13 Jbeta primers. Repertoires were generated with immunoSEQ multiplex PCR, while TCRdb's copy carries only in-frame clones and drops some. This table holds 150,000 to 200,000 clones, 79% found once. The sequencing input was PBMCs. The chain uses TRBV30 and TRBJ2-5, with a possible D match to TRBD1 (6 bases). The sequence was collected from a man aged 40-55 years in good health and CMV-seronegative. CDR3 protein: CAWEGVNQETQYF. The CDR3 DNA reads TGTGCCTGGGAGGGGGTAAACCAAGAGACCCAGTACTTC.